Below are 27 T cell receptor beta chains sequenced from a single sample in a study of identical twins. TCRdb re-called the 5' RACE reads through MiXCR, storing one row per CDR3 protein. Of about 250,000 distinct CDR3 sequences listed, around 8% are singletons. These data were also reused for a study on yellow fever vaccine responses in identical twins.

The sequenced sample was CD8+ T cells sorted from blood. All receptors derive from a woman younger than 30 in good health.

This clonotype has ten or more counts. This sequence joins TRBV12-3 or TRBV12-4 and TRBJ2-3; TRBD1 is a possible D gene (6 bases). V lost 5 bases to trimming and J lost 0 bases, with 12 bases between them. CDR3 length: 15 amino acids. The CDR3 loop reads CASSIRGPSTDTQYF. Here the CDR3 DNA reads TGTGCCAGCAGTATCAGGGGCCCTAGCACAGATACGCAGTATTTT.

This clonotype was seen only a few times. The V and J genes are TRBV3-1 and TRBJ2-3; 12 bases map to TRBD2. The junction had 4 bases not matched to a gene; V was cut back by 1 base and J by 5 bases. This CDR3 region has 16 residues. CDR1 and CDR2 from the germline V gene are LGHDT and YNNKEL (reference sequence). The CDR3: CASSQASGGAGDTQYF. The CDR3 bases are TGTGCCAGCAGCCAAGCTAGCGGGGGGGCTGGAGATACGCAGTATTTT.

This clonotype turned up a few times. J is TRBJ2-2 and V is TRBV29-1; D is unresolved. In germline, CDR1 is SQVTM, CDR2 ANQGSEA. V dropped 2 bases and J dropped 1 base, with 5 bases sitting between them. This CDR3 has 13 residues. The CDR3 spells CSVEPENTGELFF. The CDR3 bases are TGCAGCGTTGAACCAGAGAACACCGGGGAGCTGTTTTTT.

This clonotype occurred a few times. The chain employs TRBV20-1 and TRBJ2-1; D remains unclear. Trimming took off 0 bases at V and 5 bases at J, with 17 bases between the two ends. From germline, CDR1 is DFQATT and CDR2 SNEGSKA (reference sequence). The CDR3 is made up of 16 amino acids. DNA of the CDR3: TGCAGTGCTAGAGACGGGCGAACCCAGCCCCACAATGAGCAGTTCTTC. Protein: CSARDGRTQPHNEQFF.

This clonotype has at least ten counts. The rearrangement joins TRBV7-9 to TRBJ2-2, with D unresolved. Germline CDR1 SEHNR, CDR2 FQNEAQ (reference sequence). V was pared by 2 bases and J by 1 base, with 8 bases between. CDR3 length equals 15 residues. The chain's CDR3 is CASSLSSGNTGELFF. The CDR3 nucleotides read TGTGCCAGCAGCTTATCATCGGGGAACACCGGGGAGCTGTTTTTT.

This clonotype has at least ten counts. This chain connects TRBV15 to TRBJ2-1; either TRBD1 or TRBD2 may fit D (6 bases each). Germline assignment: CDR1 LNHNV and CDR2 YYDKDF (reference sequence). V shed 0 bases and J shed 10 bases, with 19 bases lying between them. The CDR3 sequence is 16 residues long. CDR3 protein: CATSRDRPGGAQEQFF. The CDR3 DNA is TGTGCCACCAGCAGAGATCGCCCCGGGGGCGCACAGGAGCAGTTCTTC.

This clonotype was observed at least ten times. J is TRBJ2-1 and V is TRBV7-3; a possible D gene is TRBD1 (5 bases). Germline CDR1 and CDR2: SGHTA and FQGTGA. Trimming removed 6 bases from V and 4 bases from J, with 10 bases in between. CDR3 length: 13 amino acids. The CDR3 reads CASSRTNYNEQFF. The DNA for the CDR3 is TGTGCCAGCAGTCGGACAAATTACAATGAGCAGTTCTTC.

V is TRBV20-1 and J is TRBJ2-1; 10 positions match TRBD2. The CDR3 covers 15 residues. Germline V lookup: CDR1 DFQATT, CDR2 SNEGSKA (reference sequence). Trimming took 0 bases from V and 5 from J; bases not matched to a gene: 4. CDR3 in amino acids: CSARDWTSGDNEQFF. In nucleotides, the CDR3 is TGCAGTGCTAGAGATTGGACTAGCGGAGACAATGAGCAGTTCTTC.

The table lists this clonotype with a few counts. The chain carries TRBV7-9 and TRBJ2-1, with TRBD1 matching over 9 bases. The CDR3 contains 16 residues. Germline-derived CDR1 and CDR2 are SEHNR and FQNEAQ (reference sequence). J was trimmed by 10 bases and V by 6 bases; bases with no gene match: 16. CDR3 loop: CASSLGPRTGAHEQFF. CDR3 in DNA: TGTGCCAGCAGTCTCGGGCCCCGGACAGGGGCTCACGAGCAGTTCTTC.

This clonotype was recorded a few times. J is TRBJ2-2 and V is TRBV7-6; D may be TRBD2 (5 bases). CDR3 length: 15 amino acids. The V end was cut by 5 bases, the J end by 6 bases, with 16 bases between. Germline V gives CDR1 SGHVS, CDR2 FNYEAQ. The CDR3 is CASSPLDSQAGELFF. CDR3 nucleotides: TGTGCCAGCAGCCCCTTGGACTCCCAGGCCGGGGAGCTGTTTTTT.

The J gene is TRBJ2-2, the V gene TRBV9, with D tentatively TRBD2 (6 bases). The CDR3 is 16 amino acids. Looked up from germline, CDR1 is SGDLS and CDR2 is YYNGEE. The V end lost 0 bases, the J end lost 4 bases, and 13 bases lay between the germline ends. CDR3 sequence reads: CASSVGSRGGTGELFF. The DNA for the CDR3 is TGTGCCAGCAGCGTAGGATCCCGGGGAGGCACCGGGGAGCTGTTTTTT.

This rearrangement joins TRBV29-1 to TRBJ2-1; TRBD1 is a possible D gene (7 bases). Per germline, CDR1 SQVTM and CDR2 ANQGSEA. The CDR3 extends over 11 amino acids. The V gene lost 7 bases and the J gene lost 8 bases, with 12 bases spanning the gap. The chain's CDR3 is CSGRGLYEQFF. The CDR3 nucleotides are TGCAGCGGGAGGGGGCTCTATGAGCAGTTCTTC.

The rearrangement links TRBV20-1 to TRBJ2-6, with TRBD1 identical over 9 bases. Unmatched junction bases numbered 7, after V lost 4 bases and J lost 3 bases. Germline CDR1 DFQATT, CDR2 SNEGSKA (reference sequence). This CDR3 comprises 16 residues. DNA for the CDR3: TGCAGTGCTATCGACAGGGGGAAGCTTGGGGCCAACGTCCTGACTTTC. Its translation is CSAIDRGKLGANVLTF.

CDR3 sequence: CASSLELAGESTGELFF. The CDR3 DNA is TGTGCCAGCAGTTTAGAACTAGCGGGAGAGTCCACCGGGGAGCTGTTTTTT. The V gene is TRBV28, the J gene TRBJ2-2, with 11 bases identical to TRBD2. The CDR3 spans 17 residues. Germline lookup yields CDR1 MDHEN and CDR2 SYDVKM. Trimming removed 2 bases from V and 4 bases from J; junction bases left unmatched: 6.

Ten or more counts support this clonotype. J is TRBJ2-2 and V is TRBV29-1; D call uncertain. Trimming removed 2 bases from V and 0 bases from J, with 4 bases in between. The CDR3 loop spans 13 amino acids. From germline, CDR1 is SQVTM and CDR2 ANQGSEA. CDR3 sequence reads: CSVEITNTGELFF. In DNA, the CDR3 is TGCAGCGTTGAAATAACGAACACCGGGGAGCTGTTTTTT.

This clonotype was seen many times. The genes are TRBV4-3 and TRBJ2-3; TRBD1 might be the D (6 bases). The CDR3 totals 12 residues. Trimming took 2 bases from V and 6 from J, leaving 6 bases between them. The germline gives CDR1 LGHNA, CDR2 YSLEER. CDR3 region: CASSQRGDTQYF. CDR3 coding DNA: TGCGCCAGCAGCCAAAGGGGGGATACGCAGTATTTT.

This clonotype was counted between two and nine times. The chain recombines TRBV6-5 with TRBJ2-5, with D maybe TRBD1 (5 bases). V shed 4 bases and J shed 4 bases, with 19 bases lying between them. CDR3 length: 16 amino acids. The germline gives CDR1 MNHEY, CDR2 SVGAGI. The CDR3 DNA is TGTGCCAGCAGTTTACACCCCTCGGACACCCCAGAGACCCAGTACTTC. This sequence encodes CASSLHPSDTPETQYF.

This clonotype was recorded many times. The V and J genes are TRBV12-3 or TRBV12-4 and TRBJ2-7; D may match TRBD1 or TRBD2 (5 bases each). V lost 6 bases, J lost 6 bases, and 15 bases lay in between. This CDR3 has 13 amino acids. CDR3 nucleotides: TGTGCCAGCAGCTCGGGACCCTCGTCCGAGCAGTACTTC. Encoded protein: CASSSGPSSEQYF.

This chain connects TRBV25-1 to TRBJ2-1, with D possibly TRBD1 on 6 matching bases. V lost 2 bases and J lost 8, with 25 bases in between. The CDR3 runs 18 residues. Germline CDR1 is MGHDK and CDR2 is SYGVNS. The CDR3 protein is CASSEPSNRDTRLDEQFF. DNA of the CDR3: TGTGCCAGCAGTGAACCCTCGAACCGGGACACCCGCCTCGATGAGCAGTTCTTC. Full variable domain (outside the CDR3, taken from reference TRBV25-1 and TRBJ2-1): EADIYQTPRYLVIGTGKKITLECSQTMGHDKMYWYQQDPGMELHLIHYSYGVNSTEKGDLSSESTVSRIRTEHFPLTLESARPSHTSQYLCASSEPSNRDTRLDEQFFGPGTRLTVL.

The CDR3 nucleotides are TGTGCCAGCAGCTCCTATAGCGGGACCTACAATGAGCAGTTCTTC. Protein: CASSSYSGTYNEQFF. This rearrangement joins TRBV11-3 to TRBJ2-1, with 8 bases aligning to TRBD2. V shed 4 bases and J 2 bases; nucleotides not matched to a gene: 4. The CDR3 covers 15 residues. Germline V gene lookup returns CDR1 SGHNT and CDR2 YENEEA. Filled out from reference TRBV11-3 and TRBJ2-1, the complete variable domain reads EAGVVQSPRYKIIEKKQPVAFWCNPISGHNTLYWYLQNLGQGPELLIRYENEEAVDDSQLPKDRFSAERLKGVDSTLKIQPAELGDSAVYLCASSSYSGTYNEQFFGPGTRLTVL.

This clonotype was picked up many times. J is TRBJ1-2 and V is TRBV4-1, with no clear D. Germline assignment: CDR1 MGHRA and CDR2 YSYEKL. V shed 2 bases and J shed 4 bases, with 8 bases lying between them. This CDR3 is built from 13 residues. In DNA form, the CDR3 reads TGCGCCAGCAGCCAATTGGAGGGCTATGGCTACACCTTC. Translated, it gives CASSQLEGYGYTF.

The rearrangement links TRBV3-1 to TRBJ2-1; the D gene is possibly TRBD2 (5 bases). The CDR3 extends over 13 amino acids. Trimming pared 3 bases from V and 5 bases from J, leaving 8 bases between. Germline CDR1 LGHDT, CDR2 YNNKEL (reference sequence). CDR3 region: CASSHSLDNEQFF. In nucleotides, the CDR3 is TGTGCCAGCAGCCACTCACTAGACAATGAGCAGTTCTTC.

This clonotype has at least ten counts. The chain joins TRBV5-6 to TRBJ2-7; possible D gene TRBD1, 5 bases. Looked up from germline, CDR1 is SGHDT and CDR2 is YYEEEE. The length of the CDR3 is 15 residues. Trimming pared 2 bases from V and 3 bases from J, leaving 15 bases between. CDR3 loop: CASSFGQGNLYEQYF. CDR3 nucleotides: TGTGCCAGCAGCTTTGGGCAGGGAAACCTCTACGAGCAGTACTTC.

This clonotype came up many times. The DNA of the CDR3 is TGCGCCAGCAGCCTCGGACAGACCAATTCACCCCTCCACTTT. It translates to CASSLGQTNSPLHF. The chain uses TRBV4-3 and TRBJ1-6; perhaps TRBD1 as D (6 bases). CDR1 is LGHNA and CDR2 is YSLEER in the germline V gene. V was shortened by 4 bases and J by 7 bases, with 11 bases between the two germline ends. CDR3 length equals 14 residues.

A few counts support this clonotype. The V and J genes are TRBV7-9 and TRBJ1-1; D remains ambiguous. The CDR3 loop spans 11 amino acids. Germline V gives CDR1 SEHNR, CDR2 FQNEAQ (reference sequence). V was pared by 4 bases and J by 1 base, with 1 base between. CDR3 sequence reads: CASSWNTEAFF. The CDR3 DNA is TGTGCCAGCAGCTGGAACACTGAAGCTTTCTTT.

The genes are TRBV5-1 and TRBJ2-7; 8 nucleotides align to TRBD1. The CDR3 extends over 15 amino acids. Trimming took 2 bases from V and 2 from J; bases not matched to a gene: 6. CDR1 and CDR2 from the germline V gene are SGHRS and YFSETQ. In DNA form, the CDR3 reads TGCGCCAGCAGCTTAAAACAGGGGGTCCCCTACGAGCAGTACTTC. Protein: CASSLKQGVPYEQYF.

This clonotype has only a few counts. CDR3 sequence: CASSQGTGNAYEQYF. The CDR3 DNA is TGCGCCAGCAGCCAAGGGACAGGGAATGCCTACGAGCAGTACTTC. The chain couples TRBV4-3 to TRBJ2-7; 8 bases match TRBD1. Germline-derived CDR1 and CDR2 are LGHNA and YSLEER. The CDR3 extends over 15 amino acids. V lost 1 base to trimming and J lost 2 bases; unmatched junction nucleotides: 4.